The text below deals with one T cell receptor beta chain. Its antigen remains unidentified. One base away there is no much larger clone; base qualities are not given. This specimen comes from a study of beta chain features in type 1 diabetes (dated by TCRdb to the late 2010s). For the study in its entirety: No differences in mean age, gender distribution, total cell number or subset yield were found between patients and healthy donors. In the study, recently diagnosed type 1 diabetes patients and matched healthy donors were compared on the TCRB repertoires of their sorted circulating CD4+ T cell subsets. A total of just under 110,000,000 sorted cells were examined across all samples, and RNA yield correlated strongly with the number of cells per subset. Whereas all 28 donors provided naive and central memory subsets, regulatory and stem cell-like memory subsets were isolated from just 8 patients and roughly eight healthy donors. Summary of the overall study and its limitations: PCR may preferentially amplify shorter templates, but because patient and control samples were amplified and corrected together, any resulting skew would affect both groups equally. At VDJ recombination sites, patients with type 1 diabetes made fewer insertions and deleted more nucleotides, a pattern implying thymic rearrangement abnormalities. Naive, central memory and regulatory TCRB repertoires appeared to be more alike among patients than among healthy donors. Because cDNA rather than genomic DNA was sequenced, highly expressing activated cells could have been over-represented, although no difference in activation and CD3 levels was found between groups. In all four CD4+ subsets, TCRB CDR3 length was moderately but significantly shorter in type 1 diabetes patients. Because the HLA sub-analyses included only small numbers of individuals, any influence of HLA type on TCRB rearrangement was left unresolved.

The entire isolated RNA was reverse transcribed using the High Capacity cDNA Reverse Transcription Kit, and thus expressed TCRB transcripts were sequenced. Deep immunoSEQ sequencing was performed on naive, central memory and regulatory T cell samples, with an average of around 3.5 million total reads per sample. Sorted cells were lysed in RLT buffer, and RNA was extracted using DNase-treated RNeasy Micro or Mini kits according to cell number. Each cell subset was processed separately to prevent cross-contamination, with patient and healthy donor samples processed together. The immunoSEQ multiplex PCR was used to amplify TCRB sequences from cDNA, generating 87-bp fragments that spanned the CDR3 region. Amplicons were sequenced on the Illumina HiSeq platform. The published analysis was carried out like this. Synthetic template baselines were used to correct PCR bias computationally, reads within Hamming distance 2 were collapsed together, and singletons that could not be merged were discarded. Reads were aligned against IMGT to assign V, D and J genes, CDR3 length and insertions or deletions at six rearrangement sites. Within each subset, clonotype counts were normalized to the number of sorted cells before true diversity and Gini coefficients were calculated with the tcR R package. Repertoire sharing was quantified using the overlap coefficient calculated on TCRB nucleotide sequences. Out-of-frame TCRB sequences from naive cells were analyzed as a proxy for the pre-selection repertoire. As stored in TCRdb, this immuneACCESS dataset retains in-frame rearrangements with V and J assigned. A fraction of the clones does not appear; measured against another copy, unresolved V genes explain less than half of the discrepancy, and the remainder lacks a known reason. That table gives V, J and clone size, and the DNA gave D and trimming. In this sample the table shows 600,000 to 650,000 clones, around a sixth of which occur a single time. The top ten constitute about 0.086% of the sample.

A single peripheral blood draw of around 120 mL on average was collected from each donor into heparinised tubes. Using a panel that included CD45RO, CCR7, CD25, CD127, CD95 and CD27, naive, central memory, regulatory and stem cell-like memory CD4+ T cells were sorted on a BD FACSAria II. All sorted populations exceeded 98% purity. PBMCs were isolated right away by Lymphoprep density gradient centrifugation and were stained directly, without culture. To minimize batch effects, samples were stained and sorted in pairs, one healthy donor with one patient per experiment. Trimming takes 5 bases from V and 2 bases from J, and the germline ends sit 12 bases apart. As encoded in the germline V gene, CDR1 is SGHTA while CDR2 is FQGNSA. The CDR3 covers 14 residues, taking in both the cysteine and the phenylalanine. Of all the DNA, just the CDR3 is kept, 42 bases in frame from base 1.

The sequence came from a man aged 18 to 30 in good health. The receptor chain draws on TRBV7-2 and TRBJ2-5; a tentative D match to TRBD2 spans 5 bases. The sample was naive CD4+ T cells from blood. The sample's cell subset or site label, decoded: true naive CD4+ T cells. Read as DNA, the sequence is TGTGCCAGCAGCCGAACTAGAGGGCAAGAGACCCAGTACTTC. It translates as CASSRTRGQETQYF.